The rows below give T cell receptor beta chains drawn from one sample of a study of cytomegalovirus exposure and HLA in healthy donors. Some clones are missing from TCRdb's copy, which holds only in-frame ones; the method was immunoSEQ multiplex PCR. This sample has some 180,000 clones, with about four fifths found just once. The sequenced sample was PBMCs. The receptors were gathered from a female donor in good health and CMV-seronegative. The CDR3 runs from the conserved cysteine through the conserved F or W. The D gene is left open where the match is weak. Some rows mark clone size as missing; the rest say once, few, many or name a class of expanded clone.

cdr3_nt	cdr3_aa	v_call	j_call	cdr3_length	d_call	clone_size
TGTGCCAGCAGCATGAAACAAACCCCCGGGACAGGGAGGCATGAAAAACTGTTTTTT	CASSMKQTPGTGRHEKLFF	TRBV7-8	TRBJ1-4	19	TRBD1	NA
TGTGCCAGCAGCGGGACAGGGAATCAGCCCCAGCATTTT	CASSGTGNQPQHF	TRBV6-5	TRBJ1-5	13	TRBD1	few
TGTGCCACCAGCAGACTTTCGGGACAGGGAGCCTACGAGCAGTACTTC	CATSRLSGQGAYEQYF	TRBV15	TRBJ2-7	16	TRBD1	NA
TGCGCCAGCAGCTTGCCAGAAACCTACGAGCAGTACTTC	CASSLPETYEQYF	TRBV5-1	TRBJ2-7	13	NA	NA
TGTGCCAGCAGCTCGACCGGGGGACCCAGCACAGATACGCAGTATTTT	CASSSTGGPSTDTQYF	TRBV9	TRBJ2-3	16	NA	few
TGTGCCGTCACCCCGGACTTTGTACTAGCGGGAGTCTACGAGCAGTACTTC	CAVTPDFVLAGVYEQYF	TRBV2	TRBJ2-7	17	TRBD2	NA
TGTGCCACCACCCGGGGGTCCGGCAAAAACATTCAGTACTTC	CATTRGSGKNIQYF	TRBV27	TRBJ2-4	14	NA	NA
TGTGCCTGGAGTTTACTAGCGGGAGTTAATGAGCAGTTCTTC	CAWSLLAGVNEQFF	TRBV30	TRBJ2-1	14	TRBD2	once
TGCGCCAGCAGCCAAGGGCAGGGGGCGCGAAATCAGCCCCAGCATTTT	CASSQGQGARNQPQHF	TRBV4-1	TRBJ1-5	16	TRBD1	NA
TGTGCCTGGAGCTGGGAGGGGGATGAAGCTTTCTTT	CAWSWEGDEAFF	TRBV30	TRBJ1-1	12	NA	NA
TGTGCCAGTAGTATAATGTGGGAGGTAGCGGATACGCAGTATTTT	CASSIMWEVADTQYF	TRBV19	TRBJ2-3	15	NA	once
TGTGCCACCAGCAGAGAGTCGGTGTCTTTACTAACCGGCGAGCAGTACTTC	CATSRESVSLLTGEQYF	TRBV15	TRBJ2-7	17	NA	NA